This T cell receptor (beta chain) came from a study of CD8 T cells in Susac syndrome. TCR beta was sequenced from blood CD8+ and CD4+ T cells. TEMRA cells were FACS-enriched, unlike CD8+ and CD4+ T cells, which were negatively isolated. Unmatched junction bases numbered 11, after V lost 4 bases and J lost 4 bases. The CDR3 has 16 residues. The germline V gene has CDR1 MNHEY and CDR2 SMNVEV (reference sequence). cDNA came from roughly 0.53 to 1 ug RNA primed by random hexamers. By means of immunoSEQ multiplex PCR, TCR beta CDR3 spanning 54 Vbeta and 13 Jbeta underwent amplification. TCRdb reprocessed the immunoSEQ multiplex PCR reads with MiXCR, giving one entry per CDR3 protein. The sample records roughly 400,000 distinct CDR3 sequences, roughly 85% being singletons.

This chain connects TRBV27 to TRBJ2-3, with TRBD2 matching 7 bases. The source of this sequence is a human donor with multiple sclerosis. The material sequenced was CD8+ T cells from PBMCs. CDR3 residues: CASSSGLVPHPDTQYF. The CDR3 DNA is TGTGCCAGCAGTTCAGGACTAGTCCCACATCCAGATACGCAGTATTTT.